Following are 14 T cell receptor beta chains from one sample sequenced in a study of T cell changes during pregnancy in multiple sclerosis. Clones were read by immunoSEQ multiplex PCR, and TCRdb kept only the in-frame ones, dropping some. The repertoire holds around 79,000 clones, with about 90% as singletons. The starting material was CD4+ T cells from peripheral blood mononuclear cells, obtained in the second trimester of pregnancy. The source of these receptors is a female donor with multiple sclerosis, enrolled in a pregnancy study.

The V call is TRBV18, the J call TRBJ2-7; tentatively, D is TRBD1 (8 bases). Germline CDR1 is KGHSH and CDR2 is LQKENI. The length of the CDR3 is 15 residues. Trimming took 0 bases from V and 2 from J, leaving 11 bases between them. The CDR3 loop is CASSPPTGGAYEQYF. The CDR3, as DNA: TGTGCCAGCTCACCACCAACAGGGGGGGCCTACGAGCAGTACTTC.

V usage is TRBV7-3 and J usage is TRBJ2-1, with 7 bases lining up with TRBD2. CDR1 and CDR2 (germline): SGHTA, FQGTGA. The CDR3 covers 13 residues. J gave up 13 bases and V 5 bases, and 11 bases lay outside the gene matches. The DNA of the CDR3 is TGTGCCAGCAGCGTCCACTCTAGCGGACCCCAGTTCTTC. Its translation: CASSVHSSGPQFF.

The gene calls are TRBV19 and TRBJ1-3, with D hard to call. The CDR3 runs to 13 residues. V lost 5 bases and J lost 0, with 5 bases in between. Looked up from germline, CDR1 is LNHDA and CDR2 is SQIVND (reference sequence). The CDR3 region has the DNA TGTGCCAGTAGTGTCCGCTCTGGAAACACCATATATTTT. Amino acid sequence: CASSVRSGNTIYF.

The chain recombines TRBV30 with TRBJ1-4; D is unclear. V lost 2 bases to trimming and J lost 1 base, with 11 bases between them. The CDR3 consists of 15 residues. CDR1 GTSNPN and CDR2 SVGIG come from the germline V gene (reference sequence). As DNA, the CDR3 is TGTGCCTGGAGTAAGAATGAGCGAACTAATGAAAAACTGTTTTTT. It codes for CAWSKNERTNEKLFF.

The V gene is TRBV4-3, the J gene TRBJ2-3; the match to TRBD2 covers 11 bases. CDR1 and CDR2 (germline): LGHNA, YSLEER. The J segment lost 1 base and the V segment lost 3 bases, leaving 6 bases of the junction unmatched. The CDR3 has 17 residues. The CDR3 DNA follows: TGCGCCAGCAGCCAGGCTCCGACTAGCGGGGGCACAGATACGCAGTATTTT. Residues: CASSQAPTSGGTDTQYF.

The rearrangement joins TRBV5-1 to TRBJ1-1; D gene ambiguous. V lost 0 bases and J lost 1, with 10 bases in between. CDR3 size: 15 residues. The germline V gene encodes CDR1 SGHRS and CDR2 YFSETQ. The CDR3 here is CASSLAGRANTEAFF. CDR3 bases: TGCGCCAGCAGCTTGGCGGGGAGGGCGAACACTGAAGCTTTCTTT.

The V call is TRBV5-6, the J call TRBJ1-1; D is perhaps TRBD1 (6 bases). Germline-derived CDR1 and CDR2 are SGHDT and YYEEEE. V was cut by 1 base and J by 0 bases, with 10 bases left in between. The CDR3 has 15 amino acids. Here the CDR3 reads CASSLQGRLNTEAFF. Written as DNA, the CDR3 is TGTGCCAGCAGCTTGCAGGGGCGGTTGAACACTGAAGCTTTCTTT.

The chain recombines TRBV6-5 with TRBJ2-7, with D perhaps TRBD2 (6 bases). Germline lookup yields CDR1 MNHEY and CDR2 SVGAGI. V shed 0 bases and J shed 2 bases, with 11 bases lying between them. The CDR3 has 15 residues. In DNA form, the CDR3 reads TGTGCCAGCAGTTACTCCCGGGCGGGGCCCTACGAGCAGTACTTC. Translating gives CASSYSRAGPYEQYF.

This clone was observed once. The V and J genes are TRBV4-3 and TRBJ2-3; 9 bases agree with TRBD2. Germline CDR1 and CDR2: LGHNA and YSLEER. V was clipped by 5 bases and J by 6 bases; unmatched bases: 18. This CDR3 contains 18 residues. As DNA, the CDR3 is TGCGCCAGCAGCTCACGAGGTTCTAGCGGGGTCAAGGGGGATACGCAGTATTTT. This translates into CASSSRGSSGVKGDTQYF.

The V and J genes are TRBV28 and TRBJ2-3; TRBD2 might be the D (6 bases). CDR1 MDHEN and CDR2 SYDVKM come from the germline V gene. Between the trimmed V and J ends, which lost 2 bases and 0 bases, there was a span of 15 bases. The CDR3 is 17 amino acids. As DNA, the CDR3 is TGTGCCAGCAGTTTACCCCCGACTAGTTTAAGCACAGATACGCAGTATTTT. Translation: CASSLPPTSLSTDTQYF.

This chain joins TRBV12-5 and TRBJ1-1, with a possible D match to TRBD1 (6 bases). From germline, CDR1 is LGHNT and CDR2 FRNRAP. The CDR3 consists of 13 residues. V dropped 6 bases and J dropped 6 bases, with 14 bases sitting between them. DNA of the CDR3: TGTGCTAGTGGAATAGGTGGGGGCTCTGAAGCTTTCTTT. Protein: CASGIGGGSEAFF. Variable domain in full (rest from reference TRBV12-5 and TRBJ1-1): DARVTQTPRHKVTEMGQEVTMRCQPILGHNTVFWYRQTMMQGLELLAYFRNRAPLDDSGMPKDRFSAEMPDATLATLKIQPSEPRDSAVYFCASGIGGGSEAFFGQGTRLTVV.

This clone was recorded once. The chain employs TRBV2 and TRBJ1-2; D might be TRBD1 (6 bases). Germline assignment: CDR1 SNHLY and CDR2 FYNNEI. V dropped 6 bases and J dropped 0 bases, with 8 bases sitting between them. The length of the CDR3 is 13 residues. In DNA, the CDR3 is TGTGCCAGCAGGCAGGGGCCTAACTATGGCTACACCTTC. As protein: CASRQGPNYGYTF.

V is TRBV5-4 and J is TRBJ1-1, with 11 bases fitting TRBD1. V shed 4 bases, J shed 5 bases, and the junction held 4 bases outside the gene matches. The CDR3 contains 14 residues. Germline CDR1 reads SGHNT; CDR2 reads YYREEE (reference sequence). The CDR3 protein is CASSRDRGFTEAFF. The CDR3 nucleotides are TGTGCCAGCAGCAGGGACAGGGGGTTTACTGAAGCTTTCTTT.

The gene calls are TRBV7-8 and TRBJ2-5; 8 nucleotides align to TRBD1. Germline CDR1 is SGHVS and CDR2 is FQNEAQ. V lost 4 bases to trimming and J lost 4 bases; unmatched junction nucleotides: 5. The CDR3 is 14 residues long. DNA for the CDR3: TGTGCCAGCAGCTCCGGGACAGGCAGAGAGACCCAGTACTTC. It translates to CASSSGTGRETQYF.